The 17 T cell receptor beta chains below were found in one sample sequenced in a study of cytomegalovirus exposure and HLA in healthy donors. TCRdb's table, derived via immunoSEQ multiplex PCR, lists solely in-frame clones and lacks some. Among 170,000 or so clones listed, more than 65% were seen once. Sequenced input: PBMCs. These receptors came from a woman younger than 35 in good health and CMV-seropositive.

V and J are TRBV19 and TRBJ2-2; 7 nucleotides align to TRBD1. This CDR3 is 16 amino acids long. Germline V gene data show CDR1 as LNHDA and CDR2 as SQIVND (reference sequence). V was pared by 7 bases and J by 5 bases, with 13 bases of the junction left unmatched. This CDR3 reads CASTLTGALTTGELFF. The CDR3 DNA follows: TGTGCCAGTACCTTAACAGGGGCCCTTACGACCGGGGAGCTGTTTTTT.

The chain employs TRBV5-1 and TRBJ2-5, with 8 positions matching TRBD1. V lost 4 bases and J lost 5; bases outside the gene matches: 13. In germline, CDR1 is SGHRS, CDR2 YFSETQ. The CDR3 has 16 residues. The CDR3 DNA is TGCGCCAGCAGCGGGCAATCAGGGGGCGCGGGGGAGACCCAGTACTTC. Residues: CASSGQSGGAGETQYF.

With respect to this clone: This same CDR3 is encoded by further DNA sequences in the sample. The rearrangement joins TRBV5-1 to TRBJ2-7; tentative D call: TRBD2 (5 bases). Germline CDR1 SGHRS, CDR2 YFSETQ. The CDR3 extends over 12 amino acids. Trimming removed 2 bases from V and 4 bases from J, with 7 bases in between. The CDR3 loop reads CASSLEGYEQYF. The CDR3 bases are TGCGCCAGCAGCTTAGAGGGTTACGAGCAGTACTTC. The whole variable domain, remainder taken from reference TRBV5-1 and TRBJ2-7, is KAGVTQTPRYLIKTRGQQVTLSCSPISGHRSVSWYQQTPGQGLQFLFEYFSETQRNKGNFPGRFSGRQFSNSRSEMNVSTLELGDSALYLCASSLEGYEQYFGPGTRLTVT.

The rearrangement joins TRBV11-3 to TRBJ2-1; 9 bases are a match to TRBD1. CDR1 is SGHNT, CDR2 YENEEA, per germline. The CDR3 extends over 14 amino acids. V gave up 3 bases and J gave up 9 bases; unmatched junction bases: 6. The CDR3 protein is CASSFKTGGREQFF. CDR3 in DNA: TGTGCCAGCAGCTTTAAGACAGGGGGGCGTGAGCAGTTCTTC.

The CDR3 reads CASSFDTAGFYGYTF. Written as DNA, the CDR3 is TGTGCCAGCAGCTTCGACACTGCAGGGTTCTATGGCTACACCTTC. The chain joins TRBV5-6 to TRBJ1-2; possibly TRBD1 for D (5 bases). The CDR3 is 15 residues long. Germline V gene data show CDR1 as SGHDT and CDR2 as YYEEEE. Between the trimmed V and J ends, which lost 2 bases and 4 bases, there was a span of 15 bases.

The rearrangement uses TRBV6-1 and TRBJ1-1; possibly TRBD1 for D (5 bases). Germline-derived CDR1 and CDR2 are MNHNS and SASEGT. The CDR3 has 13 amino acids. V lost 6 bases and J lost 2, with 10 bases in between. The DNA of the CDR3 is TGTGCCAGCAGCTGGGGGGGTAACACTGAAGCTTTCTTT. It is translated as CASSWGGNTEAFF.

This clone appeared a few times. The rearrangement joins TRBV19 to TRBJ1-6; a weak D match, TRBD1 (5 bases). CDR1 is LNHDA and CDR2 is SQIVND in the germline V gene (reference sequence). V lost 6 bases, J lost 0 bases, and 12 bases lay in between. This CDR3 is 16 amino acids long. CDR3 nucleotide sequence: TGTGCCAGTAGCTCAGTCGGGGGCTCCTATAATTCACCCCTCCACTTT. Protein: CASSSVGGSYNSPLHF. The full variable domain, with the rest looked up from reference TRBV19 and TRBJ1-6, is DGGITQSPKYLFRKEGQNVTLSCEQNLNHDAMYWYRQDPGQGLRLIYYSQIVNDFQKGDIAEGYSVSREKKESFPLTVTSAQKNPTAFYLCASSSVGGSYNSPLHFGNGTRLTVT.

The CDR3 coding sequence is TGTGCCAGCAGTTACCGAAGGACAGGGGGACCGGGGCCCCAGCATTTT. It codes for CASSYRRTGGPGPQHF. The V gene is TRBV6-5, the J gene TRBJ1-5; 10 positions agree with TRBD1. Looked up from germline, CDR1 is MNHEY and CDR2 is SVGAGI. There are 16 residues in the CDR3. After removal of 2 bases from V and 9 bases from J, the junction contained 10 bases not matched to a gene.

CDR3 nucleotide sequence: TGTGCCAGCAGTGAAACTGGGACAGGGTATGGCGGGGAGCTGTTTTTT. This translates into CASSETGTGYGGELFF. The rearrangement joins TRBV2 to TRBJ2-2; TRBD1 aligns across 9 bases. CDR1 and CDR2 from the germline V gene are SNHLY and FYNNEI. The CDR3 loop spans 16 amino acids. V gave up 2 bases and J gave up 7 bases; unmatched junction bases: 8. The full variable domain, with the rest looked up from reference TRBV2 and TRBJ2-2, is EPEVTQTPSHQVTQMGQEVILRCVPISNHLYFYWYRQILGQKVEFLVSFYNNEISEKSEIFDDQFSVERPDGSNFTLKIRSTKLEDSAMYFCASSETGTGYGGELFFGEGSRLTVL.

V gene TRBV9 combines with J gene TRBJ2-2, with 7 nucleotides matching TRBD2. Germline V gene data show CDR1 as SGDLS and CDR2 as YYNGEE. CDR3 size: 15 residues. Trimming took 6 bases from V and 1 from J; bases not matched to a gene: 6. CDR3 region: CASNTRGMNTGELFF. The DNA for the CDR3 is TGTGCCAGCAACACGCGGGGGATGAACACCGGGGAGCTGTTTTTT.

This clone has just a few counts. The chain combines TRBV4-2 with TRBJ2-7; TRBD2 is a possible D gene (5 bases). This CDR3 has 12 residues. Germline V gives CDR1 LGHNA, CDR2 YNFKEQ. Trimming took off 4 bases at V and 3 bases at J, with 7 bases between the two ends. CDR3 protein: CASSRTRYEQYF. The CDR3 coding sequence is TGTGCCAGCAGCCGGACTCGCTACGAGCAGTACTTC.

This clone was recorded a few times. The chain employs TRBV2 and TRBJ1-1; maybe TRBD1 (5 bases). The V gene's germline CDR1 is SNHLY and CDR2 FYNNEI. V was clipped by 6 bases and J by 5 bases, with 13 bases between them. The CDR3 is 13 amino acids. The CDR3 is CASRVGQRTEAFF. The CDR3, as DNA: TGTGCCAGCAGGGTAGGACAAAGGACTGAAGCTTTCTTT.

The chain links TRBV13 to TRBJ2-5; maybe TRBD1 (7 bases). The CDR3 consists of 13 residues. In germline, CDR1 is PRHDT, CDR2 FYEKMQ (reference sequence). With 3 bases removed from V and 5 bases from J, the gap between germline ends came to 10 bases. CDR3 nucleotide sequence: TGTGCCAGCAGCTTCGCAGGGGGGGAGACCCAGTACTTC. Translating it yields CASSFAGGETQYF.

The chain uses TRBV7-7 and TRBJ2-1; 7 nucleotides match TRBD2. The V gene end was trimmed by 4 bases and the J gene end by 9 bases; junction bases not matched to a gene: 9. The CDR3 consists of 14 residues. Germline V lookup: CDR1 SSHAT, CDR2 FNYEAQ (reference sequence). Here the CDR3 reads CASSYGLGAGEQFF. The CDR3 region has the DNA TGTGCCAGCAGCTACGGACTAGGGGCTGGTGAGCAGTTCTTC.

The chain carries TRBV7-2 and TRBJ1-3; D gene ambiguous. The CDR3 extends over 12 amino acids. Germline V lookup: CDR1 SGHTA, CDR2 FQGNSA. Trimming removed 6 bases at V and 4 bases at J, with 7 bases between. As DNA, the CDR3 is TGTGCCAGCAGAACCGAGGGAAACACCATATATTTT. The encoded protein is CASRTEGNTIYF.

The rearrangement uses TRBV7-2 and TRBJ2-7; possible D gene TRBD1, 6 bases. CDR1 is SGHTA and CDR2 is FQGNSA in the germline V gene. Trimming left V 3 bases short and J 7 bases short, with 19 bases between. This CDR3 contains 15 residues. The DNA of the CDR3 is TGTGCCAGCAGCTTTTGGGTCAGGGGCCCTGAAGAGCAGTACTTC. Protein product: CASSFWVRGPEEQYF.

The chain combines TRBV5-8 with TRBJ2-7, with a possible D match to TRBD1 (5 bases). The length of the CDR3 is 14 residues. CDR1 is SGHTS and CDR2 is YDEGEE in the germline V gene. Trimming removed 0 bases from V and 5 bases from J, with 12 bases in between. The CDR3 region is CASSLVGNRNEQYF. CDR3 sequence (DNA): TGTGCCAGCAGCTTGGTGGGAAACAGGAACGAGCAGTACTTC.